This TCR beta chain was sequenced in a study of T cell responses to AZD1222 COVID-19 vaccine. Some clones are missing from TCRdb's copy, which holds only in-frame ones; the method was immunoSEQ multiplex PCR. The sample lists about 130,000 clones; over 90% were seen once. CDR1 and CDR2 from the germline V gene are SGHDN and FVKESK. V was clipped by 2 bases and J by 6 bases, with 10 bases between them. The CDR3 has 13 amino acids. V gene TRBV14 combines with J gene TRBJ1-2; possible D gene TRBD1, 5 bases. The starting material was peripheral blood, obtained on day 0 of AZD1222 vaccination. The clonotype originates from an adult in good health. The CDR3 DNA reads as TGTGCCAGCAGCCAAAGGGGCGCGGATGGCTACACCTTC. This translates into CASSQRGADGYTF.